Below, 21 T cell receptor beta chains from the same sample are listed, as sequenced in a study of blood T cell repertoires in COVID-19. Only in-frame clones appear in the TCRdb table, and some are missing; sequencing was by immunoSEQ multiplex PCR. The sample has some 450,000 clones; about 90% are singletons. The sample was peripheral blood. The receptors were gathered from a man between 18 and 35 years old with COVID-19, enrolled during active disease.

This clone was observed a single time. This chain connects TRBV5-5 to TRBJ2-7, with 10 bases that match TRBD1. V lost 3 bases, J lost 2 bases, and 5 bases stayed unmatched. The germline V gene encodes CDR1 SGHKS and CDR2 YYEKEE (reference sequence). The CDR3 runs to 15 residues. The CDR3 region is CASSSGTGVPYEQYF. The CDR3 coding sequence is TGTGCCAGCAGCTCCGGGACAGGGGTACCCTACGAGCAGTACTTC.

The V call is TRBV9, the J call TRBJ1-2, with D perhaps matching TRBD1 (5 bases). CDR3 size: 15 residues. In germline, CDR1 is SGDLS, CDR2 YYNGEE. V was shortened by 5 bases and J by 3 bases, with 17 bases between the two germline ends. The CDR3 loop is CASSGRDGGDYGYTF. For the CDR3, the DNA is TGTGCCAGCAGTGGACGGGACGGGGGTGACTATGGCTACACCTTC.

The chain uses TRBV21-1 and TRBJ1-1; the D call in the table, TRBD1, was not verified against the DNA. TRBV21-1 is described as a pseudogene. The CDR3 spans 16 residues. The CDR3 is CASSKAVTGGDTEAFF. DNA for the CDR3: TGTGCCAGCAGCAAAGCAGTTACAGGGGGGGACACTGAAGCTTTCTTT.

The rearrangement uses TRBV21-1 and TRBJ1-5; TRBD1, the D gene given by the table, was not confirmed from the DNA. TRBV21-1 is a known pseudogene. The CDR3 is 16 residues long. CDR3 sequence (DNA): TGTGCCAGCAGCAAAGACCCGACAGGGGGCAATCAGCCCCAGCATTTT. Translating gives CASSKDPTGGNQPQHF.

The gene calls are TRBV19 and TRBJ1-2; 7 nucleotides line up with TRBD1. V shed 7 bases and J 0 bases; nucleotides not matched to a gene: 5. The CDR3 extends over 14 amino acids. Germline-derived CDR1 and CDR2 are LNHDA and SQIVND (reference sequence). The CDR3 protein is CASNHGQANYGYTF. For the CDR3, the DNA is TGTGCCAGTAACCACGGACAGGCTAACTATGGCTACACCTTC.

The V and J genes are TRBV7-9 and TRBJ1-2; D is perhaps TRBD1 (5 bases). The CDR3 consists of 15 residues. Trimming removed 10 bases from V and 2 bases from J, with 20 bases in between. Germline V CDR1 and CDR2: SEHNR, FQNEAQ (reference sequence). The CDR3 reads CATPSHETGNYGYTF. The DNA of the CDR3 is TGTGCCACCCCGTCGCACGAAACAGGCAACTATGGCTACACCTTC.

V gene TRBV18 combines with J gene TRBJ1-6, with 8 bases identical to TRBD1. V dropped 2 bases and J dropped 0; count of bases not matched to a gene: 6. This CDR3 has 18 amino acids. Germline loops: CDR1 KGHSH, CDR2 LQKENI. The CDR3 DNA is TGTGCCAGCTCACCATACGGACAGGGCAGCTCCTATAATTCACCCCTCCACTTT. This sequence encodes CASSPYGQGSSYNSPLHF. Using reference TRBV18 and TRBJ1-6 for the parts outside the CDR3, the full variable domain is NAGVMQNPRHLVRRRGQEARLRCSPMKGHSHVYWYRQLPEEGLKFMVYLQKENIIDESGMPKERFSAEFPKEGPSILRIQQVVRGDSAAYFCASSPYGQGSSYNSPLHFGNGTRLTVT.

This rearrangement joins TRBV7-8 to TRBJ2-7; 10 positions match TRBD2. V lost 5 bases and J lost 5; bases outside the gene matches: 12. Germline CDR1 reads SGHVS; CDR2 reads FQNEAQ. The CDR3 contains 16 residues. Here the CDR3 DNA reads TGTGCCAGCAGCCCGAGGACTAGCGGAGGGGTAAACGAGCAGTACTTC. This encodes CASSPRTSGGVNEQYF.

The chain links TRBV20-1 to TRBJ1-4; D ambiguous. CDR3 length: 11 residues. The V end lost 5 bases, the J end lost 10 bases, and 11 bases lay between the germline ends. Germline V gene sequence: CDR1 DFQATT, CDR2 SNEGSKA (reference sequence). CDR3 nucleotides: TGCAGTGCTCTGGGCCCCGGAAAACTGTTTTTT. It encodes CSALGPGKLFF.

This chain joins TRBV7-9 and TRBJ2-7, with 8 bases matching TRBD1. This CDR3 has 16 amino acids. The V and J ends lost 6 bases and 3 bases, in that order; junction bases with no gene match: 13. Germline values: CDR1 SEHNR, CDR2 FQNEAQ (reference sequence). The CDR3 loop reads CASRILTEDRVYEQYF. In DNA, the CDR3 is TGTGCCAGCAGGATCTTAACGGAGGACAGGGTCTACGAGCAGTACTTC.

The chain couples TRBV18 to TRBJ2-2; D gene unclear. This CDR3 region has 15 residues. CDR1 is KGHSH, CDR2 LQKENI, per germline. With 2 bases removed from V and 1 base from J, the gap between germline ends came to 8 bases. CDR3: CASSPLSRNTGELFF. CDR3 coding DNA: TGTGCCAGCTCACCATTGTCCAGGAACACCGGGGAGCTGTTTTTT.

The chain links TRBV7-9 to TRBJ1-2, with D hard to call. V was cut by 1 base and J by 2 bases, with 8 bases left in between. CDR1 is SEHNR and CDR2 is FQNEAQ in the germline V gene (reference sequence). CDR3 length: 14 residues. The CDR3 here is CASSLVDKNYGYTF. The CDR3 nucleotides are TGTGCCAGCAGCTTAGTAGACAAGAACTATGGCTACACCTTC.

The chain uses TRBV7-9 and TRBJ2-3; 9 bases agree with TRBD1. The CDR3 has 16 amino acids. The trim removed 5 bases at V and 5 bases at J, leaving 11 bases unmatched. The V gene's germline CDR1 is SEHNR and CDR2 FQNEAQ (reference sequence). The CDR3 DNA sequence: TGTGCCAGCAGCCCGACCGGGACAGGGAGAGGAGATACGCAGTATTTT. Residues: CASSPTGTGRGDTQYF.

The genes are TRBV19 and TRBJ2-7, with D possibly TRBD1 on 5 matching bases. The germline gives CDR1 LNHDA, CDR2 SQIVND (reference sequence). The CDR3 runs to 14 residues. V was shortened by 5 bases and J by 3 bases, with 14 bases between the two germline ends. This CDR3 is CASSPQGIGYEQYF. In DNA, the CDR3 is TGTGCCAGTAGTCCCCAGGGTATCGGCTACGAGCAGTACTTC.

The genes are TRBV5-1 and TRBJ2-5, with a tentative D call TRBD1 (6 bases). The germline gives CDR1 SGHRS, CDR2 YFSETQ. The germline V and J ends were trimmed by 0 bases and 5 bases, with 26 bases remaining between them. The CDR3 totals 19 residues. The CDR3 sequence is CASSLAPTGRSPSSETQYF. CDR3 in DNA: TGCGCCAGCAGCTTGGCCCCTACAGGGAGATCGCCAAGTTCGGAGACCCAGTACTTC.

Remarks on this clone: The junction does not match germline at one end; this may be a read error. The chain recombines TRBV10-2 with TRBJ2-2; 14 bases agree with TRBD2. This CDR3 region has 15 residues. Germline V gives CDR1 WSHSY, CDR2 SAAADI. In nucleotides, the CDR3 is TGCGCCCGCAGACTAGCGGGGGGGGGCACCGGGGAGCTGTTTTTT. Protein sequence: CARRLAGGGTGELFF.

The V gene is TRBV27, the J gene TRBJ2-1; D is perhaps TRBD2 (5 bases). Germline V CDR1 and CDR2: MNHEY, SMNVEV (reference sequence). The V end was cut by 6 bases, the J end by 3 bases, with 18 bases between. There are 16 residues in the CDR3. This CDR3 reads CASRQSRGVGYNEQFF. The DNA for the CDR3 is TGTGCCAGCAGGCAGAGCCGGGGAGTAGGCTACAATGAGCAGTTCTTC.

The rearrangement uses TRBV18 and TRBJ1-1; 12 bases agree with TRBD1. The CDR3 spans 17 residues. The germline CDR1 and CDR2 sequences are KGHSH and LQKENI. With 1 base clipped from V and 3 bases from J, the junction kept 6 bases outside the gene matches. The CDR3 coding sequence is TGTGCCAGCTCACCACAGGGACAGGGGGCCGGGGACACTGAAGCTTTCTTT. Its protein is CASSPQGQGAGDTEAFF.

The rearrangement uses TRBV7-7 and TRBJ2-1; tentatively, D is TRBD2 (7 bases). The CDR3 runs to 17 residues. Germline V lookup: CDR1 SSHAT, CDR2 FNYEAQ (reference sequence). V was clipped by 6 bases and J by 6 bases, with 24 bases between them. The CDR3 DNA reads as TGTGCCAGCAGTCCTACGGGGGGCTACCCGGGTGTCAATGAGCAGTTCTTC. Its translation is CASSPTGGYPGVNEQFF.

The chain employs TRBV5-6 and TRBJ2-7; D is perhaps TRBD2 (5 bases). CDR1 is SGHDT, CDR2 YYEEEE, per germline. The CDR3 is made up of 13 amino acids. Trimming stripped 4 bases from V and 5 bases from J, with 13 bases between. CDR3 in amino acids: CASSLMSSDEQYF. Written as DNA, the CDR3 is TGTGCCAGCAGCCTGATGAGTAGCGACGAGCAGTACTTC.

The V gene is TRBV7-6, the J gene TRBJ2-5, with D perhaps TRBD2 (6 bases). The CDR3 runs 15 residues. Germline V lookup: CDR1 SGHVS, CDR2 FNYEAQ. The V end was cut by 5 bases, the J end by 5 bases, with 18 bases between. As DNA, the CDR3 is TGTGCCAGCAGCCACGATCTGGGGGGATCTGAGACCCAGTACTTC. It is translated as CASSHDLGGSETQYF.